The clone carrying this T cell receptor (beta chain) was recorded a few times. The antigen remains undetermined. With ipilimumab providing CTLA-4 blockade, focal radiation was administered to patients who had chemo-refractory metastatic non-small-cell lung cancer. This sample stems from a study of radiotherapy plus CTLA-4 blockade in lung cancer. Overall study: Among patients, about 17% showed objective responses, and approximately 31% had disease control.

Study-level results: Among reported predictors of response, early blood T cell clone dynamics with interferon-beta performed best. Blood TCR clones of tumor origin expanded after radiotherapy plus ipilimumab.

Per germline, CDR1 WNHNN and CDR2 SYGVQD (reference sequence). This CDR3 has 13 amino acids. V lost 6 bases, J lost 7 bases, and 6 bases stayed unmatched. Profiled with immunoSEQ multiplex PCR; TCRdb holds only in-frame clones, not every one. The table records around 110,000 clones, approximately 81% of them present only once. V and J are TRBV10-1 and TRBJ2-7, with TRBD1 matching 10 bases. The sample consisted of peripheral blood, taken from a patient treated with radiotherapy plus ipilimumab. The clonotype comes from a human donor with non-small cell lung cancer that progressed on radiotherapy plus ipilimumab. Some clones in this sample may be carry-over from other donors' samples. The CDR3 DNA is TGCGCCAGCAGAGGAGACAGGGGGCTAGAGCAGTACTTC. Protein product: CASRGDRGLEQYF.